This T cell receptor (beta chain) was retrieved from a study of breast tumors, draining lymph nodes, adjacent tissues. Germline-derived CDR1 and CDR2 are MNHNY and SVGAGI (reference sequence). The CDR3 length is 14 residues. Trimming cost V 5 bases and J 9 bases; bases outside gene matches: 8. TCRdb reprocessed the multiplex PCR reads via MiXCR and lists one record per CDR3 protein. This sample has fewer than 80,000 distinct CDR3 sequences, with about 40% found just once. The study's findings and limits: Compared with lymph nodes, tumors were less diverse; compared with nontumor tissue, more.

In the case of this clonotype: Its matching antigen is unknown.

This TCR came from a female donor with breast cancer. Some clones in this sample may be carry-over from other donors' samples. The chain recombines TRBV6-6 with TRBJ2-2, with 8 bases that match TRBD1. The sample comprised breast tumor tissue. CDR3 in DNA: TGTGCCAGCAGTCCGACGCAGGGGGCCAGGGAGCTGTTTTTT. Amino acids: CASSPTQGARELFF.